Each of the 29 T cell receptor beta chains below was sequenced from the same sample in a study of vaccination and CD4 T cells after COVID-19. These TCRs are of unknown antigen specificity. The Oncomine TCR Beta short-read assay was applied to DNA of cultured CD4+ T cells. TCRdb reprocessed the PCR reads via MiXCR and lists one record per CDR3 protein. The table records about 17,000 distinct CDR3 sequences, roughly 65% of them present only once. Treatment defined: roughly 10-day PBMC culture with coronavirus spike peptide pools or control peptides (ViraFEST assay). Sequencing was performed on CD4+ T cells from blood, cultured in vitro. These receptor sequences come from a human donor who had recovered from COVID-19.

J is TRBJ1-2 and V is TRBV4-1; no definite D call. The V end was cut by 4 bases, the J end by 8 bases, with 17 bases between. Germline-derived CDR1 and CDR2 are MGHRA and YSYEKL. The CDR3 is made up of 14 amino acids. The CDR3 spells CASSLPRTLGGYTF. CDR3 coding DNA: TGCGCCAGCAGCCTGCCCAGAACGCTGGGAGGCTACACCTTC.

The chain is built from TRBV20-1 and TRBJ2-6; weak D call: TRBD1 (5 bases). Trimming left V 0 bases short and J 1 base short, with 16 bases between. The CDR3 contains 18 residues. Germline values: CDR1 DFQATT, CDR2 SNEGSKA (reference sequence). The CDR3 sequence is CSARDLSDSTSGANVLTF. Here the CDR3 DNA reads TGCAGTGCTAGAGATCTCTCCGACAGTACTTCTGGGGCCAACGTCCTGACTTTC.

This clonotype occurred a few times. The chain links TRBV29-1 to TRBJ2-2; D perhaps matches TRBD1 (6 bases). CDR3 length equals 14 residues. CDR1 SQVTM and CDR2 ANQGSEA come from the germline V gene. V was shortened by 4 bases and J by 1 base, with 10 bases between the two germline ends. CDR3: CSVGGQMNTGELFF. The CDR3 DNA follows: TGCAGCGTTGGGGGACAAATGAACACCGGGGAGCTGTTTTTT.

This clonotype appeared once. The chain recombines TRBV14 with TRBJ2-3, with D perhaps matching TRBD1 or TRBD2 (5 bases each). The CDR3 runs to 16 residues. V dropped 3 bases and J dropped 4 bases, with 17 bases sitting between them. Germline V CDR1 and CDR2: SGHDN, FVKESK. This chain's CDR3 is CASSHIPPTGPDTQYF. The DNA of the CDR3 is TGTGCCAGCAGCCATATCCCCCCTACGGGGCCAGATACGCAGTATTTT.

The table lists this clonotype with a few counts. The chain combines TRBV6-1 with TRBJ1-5; D unresolved. Germline V gene lookup returns CDR1 MNHNS and CDR2 SASEGT. The CDR3 loop spans 16 amino acids. The V end was cut by 1 base, the J end by 0 bases, with 10 bases between. Written as DNA, the CDR3 is TGTGCCAGCAGTGAAGACAGAATTTATAGCAATCAGCCCCAGCATTTT. It specifies CASSEDRIYSNQPQHF.

The V gene is TRBV20-1, the J gene TRBJ2-5; tentative D call: TRBD2 (5 bases). Deletions cut 2 bases from V and 7 bases from J, with 17 bases between. Germline V gives CDR1 DFQATT, CDR2 SNEGSKA (reference sequence). This CDR3 contains 14 residues. The CDR3 nucleotides read TGCAGTGCTAGATCACAAGCGGCCATTGGGACCCAGTACTTC. It encodes CSARSQAAIGTQYF.

The chain employs TRBV7-3 and TRBJ2-1; D not resolved. This CDR3 is 15 amino acids long. Between the trimmed V and J ends, which lost 0 bases and 8 bases, there was a span of 14 bases. CDR1 and CDR2 (germline): SGHTA, FQGTGA. The CDR3 DNA is TGTGCCAGCAGCTTAACCGCCCGCCCCATAGATGAGCAGTTCTTC. Encoded protein: CASSLTARPIDEQFF.

This clonotype has only one observation. J is TRBJ2-3 and V is TRBV6-2 or TRBV6-3; D is undetermined. The CDR3 totals 12 residues. CDR1 is MNHEY, CDR2 SVGEGT, per germline. V lost 6 bases and J lost 1, with 5 bases in between. The CDR3 DNA reads as TGTGCCAGCAGCCGGCGCACAGATACGCAGTATTTT. Amino acids: CASSRRTDTQYF.

This chain uses TRBV25-1 with TRBJ1-6; D is possibly TRBD1 (5 bases). V dropped 0 bases and J dropped 10 bases, with 7 bases sitting between them. The germline gives CDR1 MGHDK, CDR2 SYGVNS. This CDR3 spans 13 amino acids. This CDR3 reads CASSEYGDSPLHF. DNA for the CDR3: TGTGCCAGCAGTGAATACGGGGACTCACCCCTCCACTTT.

The chain has TRBV30 and TRBJ1-1, with TRBD1 as a possible D gene (5 bases). From germline, CDR1 is GTSNPN and CDR2 SVGIG (reference sequence). CDR3 length: 10 amino acids. CDR3 sequence: CSSGRTEAFF. DNA of the CDR3: TGTTCCTCAGGGAGAACTGAAGCTTTCTTT.

The chain couples TRBV7-8 to TRBJ1-5; 10 bases align to TRBD1. V was pared by 1 base and J by 7 bases, with 13 bases of the junction left unmatched. Germline-derived CDR1 and CDR2 are SGHVS and FQNEAQ. CDR3 length equals 18 residues. The CDR3 DNA follows: TGTGCCAGCAGCTTAGGGATGAACCGGGACAGGGGTTCGCAGCCCCAGCATTTT. Protein: CASSLGMNRDRGSQPQHF.

The sample holds a few counts of this clonotype. This chain uses TRBV20-1 with TRBJ1-1; TRBD1 aligns across 8 bases. CDR1 is DFQATT, CDR2 SNEGSKA, per germline (reference sequence). The CDR3 spans 16 residues. The V and J ends lost 5 bases and 4 bases, in that order; junction bases with no gene match: 15. For the CDR3, the DNA is TGCAGTGCTTGGGGCAGGGGGCAGAGAGGCATCACTGAAGCTTTCTTT. This gives the protein CSAWGRGQRGITEAFF.

This clonotype appeared a few times. The chain's CDR3 is CSASVTDYGYTF. The CDR3 region has the DNA TGCAGTGCTAGTGTGACAGACTATGGCTACACCTTC. The genes are TRBV20-1 and TRBJ1-2; a weak D match, TRBD1 (5 bases). The V and J ends lost 3 bases and 3 bases respectively, with 8 bases between them. Germline V gives CDR1 DFQATT, CDR2 SNEGSKA (reference sequence). The CDR3 covers 12 residues.

Written as DNA, the CDR3 is TGTGCCAGCAGCCCCACACTGGCCGGGAACACTGAAGCTTTCTTT. It translates to CASSPTLAGNTEAFF. V is TRBV7-9 and J is TRBJ1-1; no definite D call. The germline CDR1 and CDR2 sequences are SEHNR and FQNEAQ (reference sequence). CDR3 length equals 15 residues. With 5 bases removed from V and 1 base from J, the gap between germline ends came to 14 bases.

The V call is TRBV27, the J call TRBJ1-4, with D perhaps TRBD1 (6 bases). V lost 5 bases to trimming and J lost 8 bases, with 15 bases between them. This CDR3 region has 14 residues. CDR1 is MNHEY and CDR2 is SMNVEV in the germline V gene (reference sequence). CDR3 residues: CASSLGGAREKLFF. The CDR3 nucleotides are TGTGCCAGCAGTCTGGGGGGGGCGAGGGAAAAACTGTTTTTT.

The chain joins TRBV7-9 to TRBJ1-2; D unresolved. This CDR3 has 14 amino acids. CDR1 and CDR2 from the germline V gene are SEHNR and FQNEAQ (reference sequence). V was pared by 5 bases and J by 5 bases, with 15 bases between. Written as DNA, the CDR3 is TGTGCCAGCAGCCCATCGGGCAGTCCTTATGGCTACACCTTC. It translates to CASSPSGSPYGYTF.

The chain joins TRBV7-6 to TRBJ2-5; the match to TRBD1 covers 7 bases. V lost 1 base, J lost 4 bases, and 6 bases stayed unmatched. The V gene's germline CDR1 is SGHVS and CDR2 FNYEAQ. The CDR3 extends over 15 amino acids. CDR3 loop: CASSLETGLGETQYF. CDR3 sequence (DNA): TGTGCCAGCAGCTTAGAGACAGGGTTAGGAGAGACCCAGTACTTC.

The chain links TRBV19 to TRBJ1-5, with TRBD1 identical over 8 bases. The trim removed 7 bases at V and 6 bases at J, leaving 14 bases unmatched. The CDR3 has 16 residues. Germline CDR1 and CDR2: LNHDA and SQIVND (reference sequence). The CDR3 sequence: CASIQGGTGGGQPQHF. In DNA, the CDR3 is TGTGCCAGTATCCAAGGCGGTACAGGGGGGGGTCAGCCCCAGCATTTT.

V gene TRBV2 combines with J gene TRBJ2-7; TRBD2 matches 11 bases. The junction had 10 bases not matched to a gene; V was cut back by 2 bases and J by 7 bases. This CDR3 contains 16 residues. Germline V gene data show CDR1 as SNHLY and CDR2 as FYNNEI. The CDR3 sequence: CASSEYVLAGEGEQYF. The CDR3, as DNA: TGTGCCAGCAGTGAATACGTACTAGCGGGAGAAGGAGAGCAGTACTTC.

This clonotype came up once. The chain uses TRBV7-9 and TRBJ2-1, with 12 bases that match TRBD2. Unmatched junction bases numbered 18, after V lost 8 bases and J lost 7 bases. The germline gives CDR1 SEHNR, CDR2 FQNEAQ (reference sequence). The CDR3 contains 18 residues. This chain's CDR3 is CASPPPSGRAFSRNEQFF. CDR3 nucleotide sequence: TGTGCCAGCCCCCCGCCTAGCGGGAGGGCCTTTTCAAGGAATGAGCAGTTCTTC.

The chain is built from TRBV5-4 and TRBJ2-3, with 7 positions matching TRBD2. Germline values: CDR1 SGHNT, CDR2 YYREEE (reference sequence). The V and J ends lost 4 bases and 0 bases, in that order; junction bases with no gene match: 5. The CDR3 has 15 residues. The CDR3 nucleotides are TGTGCCAGCAGCGGGACTATACTTAGCACAGATACGCAGTATTTT. This sequence encodes CASSGTILSTDTQYF.

The J gene is TRBJ1-5, the V gene TRBV6-2 or TRBV6-3, with a possible D match to TRBD1 (5 bases). The CDR3 loop spans 16 amino acids. Germline CDR1 is MNHEY and CDR2 is SVGEGT. V gave up 5 bases and J gave up 0 bases, with 14 bases separating them. The CDR3 sequence is CASSRGVLGSNQPQHF. The CDR3 DNA is TGTGCCAGCAGTAGGGGCGTCTTGGGTAGCAATCAGCCCCAGCATTTT.

The chain combines TRBV28 with TRBJ1-1, with 7 bases aligning to TRBD1. After removal of 3 bases from V and 1 base from J, the junction contained 5 bases not matched to a gene. Germline loops: CDR1 MDHEN, CDR2 SYDVKM. This CDR3 comprises 15 residues. This chain's CDR3 is CASSFYRGTNTEAFF. The CDR3, as DNA: TGTGCCAGCAGTTTCTACAGGGGAACGAACACTGAAGCTTTCTTT.

This clonotype showed up just a few times. The chain is built from TRBV15 and TRBJ1-2, with D tentatively TRBD1 (5 bases). The germline V gene has CDR1 LNHNV and CDR2 YYDKDF (reference sequence). This CDR3 has 14 amino acids. Trimming stripped 1 base from V and 3 bases from J, with 9 bases between. The CDR3 here is CATSRGGVDYGYTF. In nucleotides, the CDR3 is TGTGCCACCAGCAGAGGAGGGGTAGACTATGGCTACACCTTC. Looking up the rest from reference TRBV15 and TRBJ1-2 gives the full variable domain: DAMVIQNPRYQVTQFGKPVTLSCSQTLNHNVMYWYQQKSSQAPKLLFHYYDKDFNNEADTPDNFQSRRPNTSFCFLDIRSPGLGDTAMYLCATSRGGVDYGYTFGSGTRLTVV.

The chain has TRBV18 and TRBJ2-1, with 7 positions matching TRBD1. V lost 3 bases to trimming and J lost 3 bases; unmatched junction nucleotides: 20. The V gene's germline CDR1 is KGHSH and CDR2 LQKENI. The CDR3 runs to 20 residues. The CDR3 loop reads CASSPRRDSPVGALYNEQFF. The CDR3 DNA reads TGTGCCAGCTCACCCCGCCGGGACAGCCCTGTCGGTGCCCTCTACAATGAGCAGTTCTTC. Full variable domain (missing parts from reference TRBV18 and TRBJ2-1): NAGVMQNPRHLVRRRGQEARLRCSPMKGHSHVYWYRQLPEEGLKFMVYLQKENIIDESGMPKERFSAEFPKEGPSILRIQQVVRGDSAAYFCASSPRRDSPVGALYNEQFFGPGTRLTVL.

This clonotype was seen more than once but under ten times. V gene TRBV6-1 combines with J gene TRBJ1-2; D call uncertain. Germline lookup yields CDR1 MNHNS and CDR2 SASEGT. CDR3 length: 13 residues. Trimming shortened V by 5 bases and J by 4 bases, and 11 bases separated the two germline ends. CDR3 DNA: TGTGCCAGCAGTATCGACAAGGGCTATGGCTACACCTTC. Encoded protein: CASSIDKGYGYTF.

This sequence joins TRBV2 and TRBJ1-3, with D possibly TRBD1 on 5 matching bases. The germline V gene has CDR1 SNHLY and CDR2 FYNNEI. The CDR3 is 14 amino acids. V gave up 3 bases and J gave up 6 bases, with 12 bases separating them. CDR3 protein: CASSEWQGENTIYF. In DNA, the CDR3 is TGTGCCAGCAGTGAGTGGCAGGGCGAAAACACCATATATTTT.

CDR3 DNA: TGTGCCAGCAGGTCCGTCGAGGGACGTCTGGACACCGGGGAGCTGTTTTTT. This gives the protein CASRSVEGRLDTGELFF. This chain links TRBV6-1 with TRBJ2-2; D tentatively reads TRBD1 or TRBD2 (5 bases each). The V end lost 6 bases, the J end lost 3 bases, and 20 bases lay between the germline ends. CDR1 and CDR2 from the germline V gene are MNHNS and SASEGT. This CDR3 is built from 17 residues.

This clonotype was recorded only once. This chain uses TRBV5-4 with TRBJ1-4; no clear D gene. Germline-derived CDR1 and CDR2 are SGHNT and YYREEE (reference sequence). The CDR3 has 14 amino acids. Trimming shortened V by 3 bases and J by 7 bases, and 13 bases separated the two germline ends. The CDR3 sequence: CASSSAGSGEKLFF. The CDR3 DNA is TGTGCCAGCAGCTCGGCGGGGTCAGGTGAAAAACTGTTTTTT. The full variable domain, its missing parts supplied by reference TRBV5-4 and TRBJ1-4, is ETGVTQSPTHLIKTRGQQVTLRCSSQSGHNTVSWYQQALGQGPQFIFQYYREEENGRGNFPPRFSGLQFPNYSSELNVNALELDDSALYLCASSSAGSGEKLFFGSGTQLSVL.